This T cell receptor beta chain is drawn from a study of blood T cell repertoires in COVID-19. Germline V CDR1 and CDR2: MNHEY, SVGAGI. Trimming pared 2 bases from V and 1 base from J, leaving 14 bases between. This CDR3 has 16 amino acids. Only in-frame clones appear in the TCRdb table, and some are missing; sequencing was by immunoSEQ multiplex PCR. The sample carries about 290,000 clones, over 80% recorded once. The rearrangement uses TRBV6-5 and TRBJ1-1; no firm D call. Sequenced material: peripheral blood. This TCR came from a woman aged 50 to 60 with active or convalescent COVID-19. CDR3 residues: CASSYAPAGKNTEAFF. Here the CDR3 DNA reads TGTGCCAGCAGTTACGCCCCGGCGGGTAAGAACACTGAAGCTTTCTTT.